These T cell receptor beta chains were read from a single sample in a study of blood T cell repertoires in COVID-19. The table came from immunoSEQ multiplex PCR; TCRdb's copy has only in-frame clones and leaves some out. Among about 190,000 clones listed, 84% were seen once. Sequencing was done on a sample of peripheral blood. The receptors stem from a woman between 65 and 79 years old with active or convalescent COVID-19. The CDR3 runs from the conserved cysteine through the conserved F or W. The D gene is left open where the match is weak. The size entry is marked missing in some rows and otherwise reads once, few, many or a size class.

j_gene | abundance | v_gene | d_gene | CDR3nt | CDR3aa
TRBJ2-6 | . | TRBV3-1/TRBV3-2 | TRBD1 | TGTGCCAGCAGCCAAGAACAGGGGGCGCAGGGGGCCAACGTCCTGACTTTC | CASSQEQGAQGANVLTF
TRBJ1-1 | . | TRBV7-2 | . | TGTGCCAGCAGCAACCAGAGGGTTGGCACTGAAGCTTTCTTT | CASSNQRVGTEAFF
TRBJ2-3 | few | TRBV12-3/TRBV12-4 | . | TGTGCCAGCAGTTTAGGTCCGGGAGATACGCAGTATTTT | CASSLGPGDTQYF
TRBJ1-1 | . | TRBV28 | . | TGTGCCAGCAGTTCCCCTTTCAATCGGTCGTTCCCTGAAGCTTTCTTT | CASSSPFNRSFPEAFF
TRBJ2-3 | . | TRBV7-7 | TRBD2 | TGTGCTAGCAGCTTAGCGGGAGGGTCCACAGATACGCAGTATTTT | CASSLAGGSTDTQYF
TRBJ2-1 | . | TRBV28 | TRBD2 | TGTGCCAGCAGTTTGGTGGGAGGGATACTACATGAGCAGTTCTTC | CASSLVGGILHEQFF
TRBJ2-1 | . | TRBV3-1/TRBV3-2 | TRBD2 | TGTGCCAGCAGCCAAGAGGGGCCGGAGGCTAGCGGGAGGCGGGGGTACAATGAGCAGTTCTTC | CASSQEGPEASGRRGYNEQFF
TRBJ2-1 | . | TRBV27 | . | TGTGCCAGCAGCCAAAGGGGGAATGAGCAGTTCTTC | CASSQRGNEQFF
TRBJ1-2 | . | TRBV27 | . | TGTGCCAGCAGTTCCTACCGTAACTATGGCTACACCTTC | CASSSYRNYGYTF
TRBJ2-2 | few | TRBV24-1 | . | TGTGCCACCAGTGAGAGCGGGGAGCTGTTTTTT | CATSESGELFF
TRBJ1-1 | . | TRBV6-6 | TRBD1 | TGTGCCAGCAGTGACAGGGCCACTGAAGCTTTCTTT | CASSDRATEAFF
TRBJ2-3 | . | TRBV27 | . | TGTGCCAGCAGTTTATCTCGGCGGCCCCCCGTGGGAGATACGCAGTATTTT | CASSLSRRPPVGDTQYF
TRBJ1-5 | . | TRBV6-5 | . | TGTGCCAGCATGAGGATTGGCGGGAGCAATCAGCCCCAGCATTTT | CASMRIGGSNQPQHF
TRBJ2-1 | few | TRBV9 | . | TGTGCCAGCAGCGTAGGTCACAGGGAGGGCGGGCGAGAGCAGTTCTTC | CASSVGHREGGREQFF
TRBJ2-7 | once | TRBV12-5 | TRBD1 | TGTGCTAGTGGTTTGGAGGACAGGTCACCCGAGCAGTACTTC | CASGLEDRSPEQYF
TRBJ2-3 | . | TRBV28 | . | TGTGCCAGCAGTGCGGCCATTGGCGGAAGCACAGATACGCAGTATTTT | CASSAAIGGSTDTQYF
TRBJ1-4 | . | TRBV7-9 | . | TGTGCCAGCAGGTCGACAGGAGCCGCAACTAATGAAAAACTGTTTTTT | CASRSTGAATNEKLFF
TRBJ1-2 | . | TRBV11-2 | . | TGTGCCAGCAGCCTGACAGTTGATGGCTACACCTTC | CASSLTVDGYTF
TRBJ2-7 | . | TRBV19 | TRBD1 | TGTGCCAGTAGTGGAAACAGGGGTGGACGCTCCTACGAGCAGTACTTC | CASSGNRGGRSYEQYF
TRBJ2-1 | . | TRBV5-4 | TRBD2 | TGTGCCAGCAGCGATGGGCCTCTAGCGGGAGGGAATGAGCAGTTCTTC | CASSDGPLAGGNEQFF
TRBJ2-3 | . | TRBV7-9 | TRBD2 | TGTGCCAGCAGCTTACGTACTAGCGGGATTAGCACAGATACGCAGTATTTT | CASSLRTSGISTDTQYF
TRBJ2-7 | . | TRBV5-8 | . | TGTGCCAGCAGCTGGGCGGAGGGCGAGCAGTACTTC | CASSWAEGEQYF
TRBJ1-2 | . | TRBV12-3/TRBV12-4 | TRBD1 | TGTGCCAGCAGGGCGACAGGGAGCTATGGCTACACCTTC | CASRATGSYGYTF
TRBJ1-2 | . | TRBV4-1 | . | TGCGCCAGCAGCCAAGACGGGACACACTTCTGGGGTTCGGATGGCTACACCTTC | CASSQDGTHFWGSDGYTF
TRBJ1-5 | . | TRBV19 | TRBD1 | TGTGCCACTCTCGGGGGGTCGACAGGGGTGGGTTATAGCAATCAGCCCCAGCATTTT | CATLGGSTGVGYSNQPQHF
TRBJ2-3 | . | TRBV9 | . | TGTGCCAGCAGCTCCGGGACTTCGTCTTCAGATACGCAGTATTTT | CASSSGTSSSDTQYF
TRBJ2-5 | . | TRBV18 | . | TGTGCCAGCTCACTCAGCCCCAGCGTTGCGATCATCCCTCCGGGAGAGACCCAGTACTTC | CASSLSPSVAIIPPGETQYF
TRBJ1-2 | . | TRBV5-6 | TRBD1 | TGTGCCAGCAGCTTGACAGGGGCCCCCTCCTATGGCTACACCTTC | CASSLTGAPSYGYTF
TRBJ1-6 | . | TRBV20-1 | . | TGCAGTGCTAGTAGGAGCTCCTATAATTCACCCCTCCACTTT | CSASRSSYNSPLHF
TRBJ2-7 | . | TRBV7-9 | TRBD1 | TGTGCCAGCACCCTCTCGACAGGGAAGGAGCAGTACTTC | CASTLSTGKEQYF
TRBJ1-1 | once | TRBV6-6 | TRBD1 | TGTGCCAGCAGTCGGACCGGGACAGGGGGTAGCACTGAAGCTTTCTTT | CASSRTGTGGSTEAFF
TRBJ2-4 | once | TRBV6-1 | TRBD2 | TGTGCCAGCAGTGAATGGACTAGCGGGAGGACTCCCAAAAACATTCAGTACTTC | CASSEWTSGRTPKNIQYF
TRBJ2-3 | . | TRBV24-1 | . | TGTGCCACCAGTGATAGGGAAGGTCCGGGAACAGATACGCAGTATTTT | CATSDREGPGTDTQYF
TRBJ2-7 | . | TRBV13 | . | TGTGCCAGCAGCTCCATGACAGCCTCCTACGAGCAGTACTTC | CASSSMTASYEQYF
TRBJ1-1 | . | TRBV27 | . | TGTGCCAGCAGTACACAACCCGATAGGTTCCAGGGGCGACTTAACACTGAAGCTTTCTTT | CASSTQPDRFQGRLNTEAFF
TRBJ2-7 | . | TRBV2 | TRBD1 | TGTGCCAGCAGATCCGGGACAGCTAGCTCCTACGAGCAGTACTTC | CASRSGTASSYEQYF
TRBJ1-2 | . | TRBV5-4 | TRBD1 | TGTGCCAGCAGCCCTGGACAGGGGGCGTTTTATAATGGCTACACCTTC | CASSPGQGAFYNGYTF
TRBJ2-1 | . | TRBV28 | TRBD2 | TGTGCCAGCAGTCCTCATAGCGGGAGGATGTCCAATGAGCAGTTCTTC | CASSPHSGRMSNEQFF
TRBJ2-3 | . | TRBV12-3/TRBV12-4 | . | TGTGCCAGCAGTTTTCAGAACACAGATACGCAGTATTTT | CASSFQNTDTQYF
TRBJ2-1 | . | TRBV6-5 | TRBD2 | TGTGCCAGCAGCCGTAGCGGGAGGGCGTACAATGAGCAGTTCTTC | CASSRSGRAYNEQFF
TRBJ2-7 | once | TRBV14 | . | TGTGCCAGCAGACAAGAGAGGACGGGACAACGTTGGTACGAGCAGTACTTC | CASRQERTGQRWYEQYF
TRBJ2-7 | . | TRBV28 | . | TGTGCCAGCAGTTTTTTACGGGAGCCGGATGAGCAGTACTTC | CASSFLREPDEQYF
TRBJ2-7 | . | TRBV6-6 | TRBD2 | TGTGCCAGCAGCCGCACTAGCGAGATCTACGAGCAGTACTTC | CASSRTSEIYEQYF
TRBJ2-1 | few | TRBV29-1 | TRBD1 | TGCAGCGTCCTTAAAACGGGACAGCTTTACAATGAGCAGTTCTTC | CSVLKTGQLYNEQFF
TRBJ2-2 | once | TRBV5-1 | . | TGCGCCAGCAGCTTGGACGGGAGAGACACCGGGGAGCTGTTTTTT | CASSLDGRDTGELFF
TRBJ2-3 | . | TRBV6-4 | TRBD2 | TGTGCCAGCAGTGACTCAGAGAGCGGGGGCGATACGCAGTATTTT | CASSDSESGGDTQYF
TRBJ1-6 | . | TRBV30 | TRBD1 | TGTGCCTGGAGGGGGACAGACATCTCACCCCTCCACTTT | CAWRGTDISPLHF
TRBJ1-2 | . | TRBV5-1 | . | TGCGCCAGCAGCTTGGAGTTAGGGGCCAACTATGGCTACACCTTC | CASSLELGANYGYTF
TRBJ1-3 | . | TRBV7-3 | TRBD1 | TGTGCCAGCAGCTCGGACAGGGGAAACACCATATATTTT | CASSSDRGNTIYF
TRBJ2-1 | . | TRBV20-1 | TRBD1 | TGCAGTGCTAGTTGGGACAGTTTTCAATCCTCCTACAATGAGCAGTTCTTC | CSASWDSFQSSYNEQFF
TRBJ2-4 | . | TRBV19 | . | TGTGCCAGTAGTATGTCAGGACAGAAAAACATTCAGTACTTC | CASSMSGQKNIQYF
TRBJ1-1 | . | TRBV6-5 | . | TGTGCCAGCAGTTACTCGTTTTACCAGGGGCGCACTGAAGCTTTCTTT | CASSYSFYQGRTEAFF
TRBJ2-1 | few | TRBV2 | TRBD1 | TGTGCCAGCAGTGCGACAGGGATCTCCTACAATGAGCAGTTCTTC | CASSATGISYNEQFF
TRBJ2-3 | . | TRBV15 | TRBD2 | TGTGCCACCAGGAGCGGGGGAAGCACAGATACGCAGTATTTT | CATRSGGSTDTQYF
TRBJ2-3 | once | TRBV6-5 | TRBD2 | TGTGCCAGCAGAGCTCTTGCGGGAGGGGTAGATACGCAGTATTTT | CASRALAGGVDTQYF